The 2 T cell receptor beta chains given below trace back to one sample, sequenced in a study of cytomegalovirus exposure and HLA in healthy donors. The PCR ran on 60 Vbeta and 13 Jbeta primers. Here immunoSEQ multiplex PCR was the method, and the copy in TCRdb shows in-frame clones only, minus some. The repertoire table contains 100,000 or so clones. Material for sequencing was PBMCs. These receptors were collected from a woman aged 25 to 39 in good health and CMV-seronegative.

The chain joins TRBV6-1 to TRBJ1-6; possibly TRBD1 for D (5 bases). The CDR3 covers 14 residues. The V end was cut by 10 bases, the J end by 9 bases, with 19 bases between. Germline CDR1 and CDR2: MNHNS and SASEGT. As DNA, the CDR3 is TGTGCCACAGAGAGGAGGGGCGAGCGTTCACCCCTCCACTTT. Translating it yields CATERRGERSPLHF.

The CDR3 bases are TGTGCCAGCAGCCCGGGGACTCCGGATACGCAGTATTTT. This gives the protein CASSPGTPDTQYF. V usage is TRBV9 and J usage is TRBJ2-3; D is possibly TRBD2 (6 bases). Trimming cost V 4 bases and J 6 bases, with 12 bases left between them. CDR1 is SGDLS, CDR2 YYNGEE, per germline. The CDR3 sequence is 13 residues long.